This T cell receptor (beta chain) was recorded in a study of T cell responses to AZD1222 COVID-19 vaccine. Study at large: Second-dose timings of about 4 or about 12 weeks were pooled.

The CDR3 has 12 amino acids. V lost 2 bases, J lost 4 bases, and 3 bases lay in between. Germline V gene sequence: CDR1 MDHEN, CDR2 SYDVKM. Some clones are missing from TCRdb's copy, which holds only in-frame ones; the method was immunoSEQ multiplex PCR. In the table there are 77,000 or so clones, 80% to 90% of which are singletons. This TCR derives from an adult in good health. This chain uses TRBV28 with TRBJ1-5; D is undetermined. The material sequenced was peripheral blood, taken on day 0 of AZD1222 vaccination. In nucleotides, the CDR3 is TGTGCCAGCAGTTTAGTTAATCAGCCCCAGCATTTT. It translates to CASSLVNQPQHF.